Listed below are T cell receptor beta chains from one sample, sequenced in a study of T cell repertoires in cytomegalovirus infection. TCRdb re-called the reads with MiXCR, one entry per CDR3 protein. The repertoire holds fewer than 400,000 distinct CDR3 sequences, with 15% to 20% as singletons. Sample: PBMCs. These receptor sequences come from a human donor in good health (CMV status not recorded). Some clones in this sample may be carry-over from other donors' samples. CDR3s include the opening cysteine and the closing phenylalanine or tryptophan. Each record gives: CDR3 length, D gene, V gene, clone size, J gene, CDR3 protein, CDR3 DNA. The D gene is left open where the match is weak. Where a row states a size, it is once, few, many or the class of an expanded clone; other rows omit it.

>13|NA|TRBV12-3/TRBV12-4|few|TRBJ1-1
CASKRFKGTEAFF
TGTGCCAGCAAGAGGTTTAAGGGCACTGAAGCTTTCTTT
>16|TRBD2|TRBV7-2|many|TRBJ2-1
CASSLDRLAGRGEQFF
TGTGCCAGCAGCTTAGATCGACTAGCGGGAAGGGGTGAGCAGTTCTTC
>15|NA|TRBV7-2|NA|TRBJ2-3
CASSSTWRGTETQYF
TGTGCCAGTAGCTCAACTTGGCGGGGCACAGAGACGCAGTATTTT
>13|NA|TRBV12-3/TRBV12-4|many|TRBJ2-7
CASKAAALSEQYF
TGTGCCAGCAAGGCAGCAGCGTTGAGCGAGCAGTACTTC
>15|TRBD2|TRBV6-5|few|TRBJ2-1
CASSLKREGPGEQFF
TGTGCCAGCAGTCTAAAGCGGGAGGGCCCCGGCGAGCAGTTCTTC
>13|NA|TRBV20-1|few|TRBJ2-3
CSASVSTEGTQYF
TGCAGTGCTAGTGTCTCGACGGAGGGTACGCAGTATTTT
>18|NA|TRBV6-1|NA|TRBJ2-1
CASSQHRPDPEYNGEQFF
TGTGCCAGCAGCCAACATCGACCAGACCCCGAATACAATGGTGAGCAGTTCTTC
>14|TRBD2|TRBV20-1|few|TRBJ2-5
CSARVAGATETQYF
TGCAGTGCTAGAGTAGCGGGAGCGACGGAGACCCAGTACTTC
>15|NA|TRBV4-1|many|TRBJ2-5
CASSQNSGARETQYF
TGCGCCAGCAGCCAAAATTCAGGGGCGCGAGAGACCCAGTACTTC
>13|NA|TRBV6-6|NA|TRBJ1-5
CASTSLTDQPQHF
TGTGCCAGCACTTCCCTCACGGATCAGCCCCAGCATTTT
>15|NA|TRBV4-3|NA|TRBJ2-7
CASSQDTPFSYEQYF
TGCGCCAGCAGCCAAGATACCCCTTTCTCCTACGAGCAGTACTTC
>14|NA|TRBV19|NA|TRBJ1-3
CASKPGSSGNTIYF
TGTGCCAGTAAGCCGGGCAGCTCTGGAAACACCATATATTTT
>14|NA|TRBV6-6|NA|TRBJ1-3
CASSDGQGGNTIYF
TGTGCCAGCAGTGACGGCCAGGGAGGAAACACCATATATTTT
>17|NA|TRBV7-2|few|TRBJ1-1
CASSLWVGGTIRAEAFF
TGTGCCAGCAGCTTATGGGTTGGAGGGACAATACGCGCTGAAGCTTTCTTT
>15|NA|TRBV7-2|many|TRBJ2-3
CASSYGGSRTDTQYF
TGTGCCAGCAGCTACGGCGGGTCTCGCACAGATACGCAGTATTTT
>18|TRBD2|TRBV7-2|NA|TRBJ2-2
CASSPNGAGGWNTGELFF
TGTGCCAGCAGCCCCAATGGAGCGGGGGGTTGGAACACCGGGGAGCTGTTTTTT
>15|TRBD2|TRBV19|NA|TRBJ2-1
CASSLTSGINNEQFF
TGTGCCAGTAGTCTTACTAGCGGGATAAACAATGAGCAGTTCTTC
>17|NA|TRBV7-2|many|TRBJ2-1
CASSLEARLDSYNEQFF
TGTGCCAGCAGCTTAGAAGCTAGGCTGGACTCCTACAATGAGCAGTTCTTC
>16|NA|TRBV4-3|many|TRBJ2-1
CASSQDVSDFYNEQFF
TGCGCCAGCAGCCAAGACGTCTCGGATTTCTACAATGAGCAGTTCTTC
>17|NA|TRBV5-1|NA|TRBJ2-7
CASSLVAGGAGLDEQYF
TGCGCCAGCAGCTTGGTTGCTGGTGGAGCGGGCCTTGACGAGCAGTACTTC
>16|TRBD2|TRBV5-1|NA|TRBJ2-5
CASTGLAGGIGETQYF
TGCGCCAGCACGGGACTAGCGGGAGGGATTGGAGAGACCCAGTACTTC
>17|NA|TRBV14|NA|TRBJ2-1
CASSQDRSAGLYNEQFF
TGTGCCAGCAGCCAAGATAGGTCGGCAGGTCTATACAATGAGCAGTTCTTC
>18|NA|TRBV23-1|few|TRBJ2-6
CASFDRDTRTSGANVLTF
TGCGCCAGCTTCGACCGGGACACTCGTACCTCTGGGGCCAACGTCCTGACTTTC
>14|TRBD2|TRBV6-1|many|TRBJ2-1
CASSGGSPPNEQFF
TGTGCCAGCAGCGGCGGGAGCCCCCCCAATGAGCAGTTCTTC
>16|TRBD1|TRBV7-2|few|TRBJ2-2
CASNREGTGGTGELFF
TGTGCCAGCAATCGAGAAGGGACAGGGGGGACCGGGGAGCTGTTTTTT
>18|NA|TRBV28|few|TRBJ1-1
CASSSTTDLGTANTEAFF
TGTGCCAGCAGTTCCACGACTGATTTGGGAACTGCGAACACTGAAGCTTTCTTT
>18|TRBD1|TRBV7-4|many|TRBJ1-6
CASRPTGQVLIPNSPLHF
TGTGCCAGCAGACCAACAGGACAGGTTTTAATACCCAATTCACCCCTCCACTTT
>14|NA|TRBV7-2|many|TRBJ2-3
CASSLSGGTDTQYF
TGTGCCAGCAGCTTATCGGGGGGCACAGATACGCAGTATTTT
>13|NA|TRBV2|few|TRBJ2-3
CASSGEAVDTQYF
TGTGCCAGCAGTGGTGAGGCGGTCGATACGCAGTATTTT
>15|TRBD2|TRBV27|NA|TRBJ2-7
CATRGAGTSGHEQYF
TGTGCCACCAGGGGGGCTGGGACTAGCGGTCACGAGCAGTACTTC
>13|NA|TRBV7-2|many|TRBJ1-3
CASSVNSGNTIYF
TGTGCCAGCAGTGTTAACTCTGGAAACACCATATATTTT
>11|NA|TRBV6-5|many|TRBJ2-7
CASGRDYEQYF
TGTGCCAGCGGGCGGGATTACGAGCAGTACTTC
>13|NA|TRBV24-1|NA|TRBJ2-5
CATSDQTAETQYF
TGTGCCACCAGTGATCAGACAGCGGAGACCCAGTACTTC
>16|NA|TRBV7-2|many|TRBJ2-2
CASSQRVGGNTGELFF
TGTGCCAGCAGCCAGCGCGTAGGGGGGAACACCGGGGAGCTGTTTTTT
>13|TRBD2|TRBV29-1|NA|TRBJ2-1
CSVGSGLGGEQFF
TGCAGCGTTGGTAGCGGGCTTGGTGGAGAGCAGTTCTTC
>15|TRBD2|TRBV9|NA|TRBJ2-1
CASSAGLAPNNEQFF
TGTGCCAGCAGCGCAGGACTAGCGCCGAACAATGAGCAGTTCTTC
>16|NA|TRBV27|NA|TRBJ2-1
CASSNQPGTQYNEQFF
TGTGCCAGCAGTAACCAGCCTGGGACGCAATACAATGAGCAGTTCTTC